This T cell receptor beta chain was documented in a study of T cell responses to AZD1222 COVID-19 vaccine. For the study at large: Researchers grouped second doses given at about 4 or about 12 weeks into one pool.

The protocol was immunoSEQ multiplex PCR, while the TCRdb copy is restricted to in-frame clones and leaves out a portion. The sample carries more than 250,000 clones, 90% to 95% recorded once. CDR3 length: 13 residues. CDR1 is KGHDR, CDR2 SFDVKD, per germline. Trimming removed 1 base at V and 7 bases at J, with 6 bases between. This specimen was peripheral blood, taken on day 0 of AZD1222 vaccination. This chain uses TRBV24-1 with TRBJ2-2, with D possibly matching TRBD2 (5 bases). This receptor was taken from an adult in good health. CDR3 in DNA: TGTGCCACCAGTGATTTCGGGGACGGGGAGCTGTTTTTT. Its protein is CATSDFGDGELFF.